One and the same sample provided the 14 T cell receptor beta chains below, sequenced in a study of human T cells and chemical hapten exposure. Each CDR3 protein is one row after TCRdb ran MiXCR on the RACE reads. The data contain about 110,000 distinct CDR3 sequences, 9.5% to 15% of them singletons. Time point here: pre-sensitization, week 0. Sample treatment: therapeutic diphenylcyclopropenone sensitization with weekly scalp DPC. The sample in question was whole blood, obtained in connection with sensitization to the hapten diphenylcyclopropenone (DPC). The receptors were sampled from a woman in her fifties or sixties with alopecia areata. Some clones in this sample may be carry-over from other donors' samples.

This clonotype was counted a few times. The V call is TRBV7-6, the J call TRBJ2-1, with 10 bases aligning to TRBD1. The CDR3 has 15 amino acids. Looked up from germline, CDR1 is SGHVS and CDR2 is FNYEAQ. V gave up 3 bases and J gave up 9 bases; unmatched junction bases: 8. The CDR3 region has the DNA TGTGCCAGCAGCTTCGGGACAGGGGTCCGAGCTGAGCAGTTCTTC. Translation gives CASSFGTGVRAEQFF.

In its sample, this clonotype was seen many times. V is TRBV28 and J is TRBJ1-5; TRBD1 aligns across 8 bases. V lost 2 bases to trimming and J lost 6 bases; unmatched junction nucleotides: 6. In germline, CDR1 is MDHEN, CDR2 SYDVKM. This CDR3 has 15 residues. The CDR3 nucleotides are TGTGCCAGCAGTTTACCCCAGGGGGCAGGTCAGCCCCAGCATTTT. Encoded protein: CASSLPQGAGQPQHF.

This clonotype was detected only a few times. CDR3 nucleotides: TGTGCCATCGGGGGATCCGGGAAAAATCAGCCCCAGCATTTT. It codes for CAIGGSGKNQPQHF. The rearrangement joins TRBV10-3 to TRBJ1-5, with D perhaps TRBD1 (5 bases). There are 14 residues in the CDR3. Germline assignment: CDR1 ENHRY and CDR2 SYGVKD. Trimming pared 8 bases from V and 4 bases from J, leaving 15 bases between.

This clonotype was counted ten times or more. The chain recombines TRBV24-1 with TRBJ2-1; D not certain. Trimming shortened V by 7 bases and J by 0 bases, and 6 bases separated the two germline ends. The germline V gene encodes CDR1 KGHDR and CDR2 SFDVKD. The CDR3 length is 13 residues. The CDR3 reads CATRESSYNEQFF. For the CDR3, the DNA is TGTGCCACCAGGGAGAGCTCCTACAATGAGCAGTTCTTC.

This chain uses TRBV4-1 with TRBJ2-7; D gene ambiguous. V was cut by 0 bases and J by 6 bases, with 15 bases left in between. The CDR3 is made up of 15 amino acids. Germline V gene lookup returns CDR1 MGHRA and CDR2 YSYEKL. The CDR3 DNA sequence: TGCGCCAGCAGCCAAGATCAAAGGGATTCGGTCGAGCAGTACTTC. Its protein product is CASSQDQRDSVEQYF.

CDR3 coding DNA: TGTGCCGGCACCTTTTCGGACAGGGGGGCTCTCTACGAGCAGTACTTC. Amino acid sequence: CAGTFSDRGALYEQYF. The chain recombines TRBV28 with TRBJ2-7; 10 bases map to TRBD1. The V and J ends lost 11 bases and 3 bases, in that order; junction bases with no gene match: 16. The V gene's germline CDR1 is MDHEN and CDR2 SYDVKM. CDR3 size: 16 residues.

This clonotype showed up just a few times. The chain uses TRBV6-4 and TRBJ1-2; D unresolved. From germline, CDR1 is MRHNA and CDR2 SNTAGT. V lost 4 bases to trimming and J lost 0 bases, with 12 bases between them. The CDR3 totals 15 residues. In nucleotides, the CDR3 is TGTGCCAGCAGTGCTTCAAGGCAAACTAACTATGGCTACACCTTC. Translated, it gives CASSASRQTNYGYTF.

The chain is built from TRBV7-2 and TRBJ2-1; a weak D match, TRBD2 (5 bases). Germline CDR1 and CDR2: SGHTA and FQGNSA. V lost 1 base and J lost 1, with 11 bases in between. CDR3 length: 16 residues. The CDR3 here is CASSLGLARSYNEQFF. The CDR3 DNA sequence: TGTGCCAGCAGCTTAGGGCTAGCTCGATCCTACAATGAGCAGTTCTTC. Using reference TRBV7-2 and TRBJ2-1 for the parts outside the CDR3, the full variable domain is GAGVSQSPSNKVTEKGKDVELRCDPISGHTALYWYRQSLGQGLEFLIYFQGNSAPDKSGLPSDRFSAERTGGSVSTLTIQRTQQEDSAVYLCASSLGLARSYNEQFFGPGTRLTVL.

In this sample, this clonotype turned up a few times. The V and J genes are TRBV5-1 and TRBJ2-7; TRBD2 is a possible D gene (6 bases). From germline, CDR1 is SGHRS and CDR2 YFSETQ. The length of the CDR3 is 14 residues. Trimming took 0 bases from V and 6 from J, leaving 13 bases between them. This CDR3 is CASSLVLLGGEQYF. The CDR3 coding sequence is TGCGCCAGCAGCTTGGTTCTCCTCGGGGGCGAGCAGTACTTC.

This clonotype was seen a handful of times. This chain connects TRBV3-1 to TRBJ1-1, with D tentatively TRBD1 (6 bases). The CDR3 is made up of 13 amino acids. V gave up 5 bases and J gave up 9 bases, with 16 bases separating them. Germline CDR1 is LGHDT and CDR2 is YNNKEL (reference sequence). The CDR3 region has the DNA TGTGCCAGCAGCGCGGAACAGGGCGGACAAGCTTTCTTT. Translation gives CASSAEQGGQAFF.

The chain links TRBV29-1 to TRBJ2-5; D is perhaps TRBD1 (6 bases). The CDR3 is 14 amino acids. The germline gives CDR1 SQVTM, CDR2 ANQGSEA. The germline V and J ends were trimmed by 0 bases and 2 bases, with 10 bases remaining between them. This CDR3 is CSVEEVDRQETQYF. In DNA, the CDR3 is TGCAGCGTTGAAGAAGTGGACAGACAAGAGACCCAGTACTTC.

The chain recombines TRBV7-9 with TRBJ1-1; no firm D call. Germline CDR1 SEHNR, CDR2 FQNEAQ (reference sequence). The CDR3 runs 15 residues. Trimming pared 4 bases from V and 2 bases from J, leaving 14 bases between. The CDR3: CASSSASGVNTEAFF. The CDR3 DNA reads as TGTGCCAGCAGCTCAGCCTCCGGGGTAAACACTGAAGCTTTCTTT.

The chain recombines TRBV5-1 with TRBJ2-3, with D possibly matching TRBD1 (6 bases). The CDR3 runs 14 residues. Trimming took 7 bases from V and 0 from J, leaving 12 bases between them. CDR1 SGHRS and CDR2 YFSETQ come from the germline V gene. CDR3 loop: CASFRDTSTDTQYF. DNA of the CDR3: TGCGCCAGCTTCCGGGACACCAGCACAGATACGCAGTATTTT.

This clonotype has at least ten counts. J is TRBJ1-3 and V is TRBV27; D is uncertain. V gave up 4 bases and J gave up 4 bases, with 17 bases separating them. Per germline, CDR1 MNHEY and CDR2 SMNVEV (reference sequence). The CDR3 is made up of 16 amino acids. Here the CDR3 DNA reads TGTGCCAGCAGTTCCAACGCCGGATCGGCGGGAAACACCATATATTTT. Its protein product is CASSSNAGSAGNTIYF.